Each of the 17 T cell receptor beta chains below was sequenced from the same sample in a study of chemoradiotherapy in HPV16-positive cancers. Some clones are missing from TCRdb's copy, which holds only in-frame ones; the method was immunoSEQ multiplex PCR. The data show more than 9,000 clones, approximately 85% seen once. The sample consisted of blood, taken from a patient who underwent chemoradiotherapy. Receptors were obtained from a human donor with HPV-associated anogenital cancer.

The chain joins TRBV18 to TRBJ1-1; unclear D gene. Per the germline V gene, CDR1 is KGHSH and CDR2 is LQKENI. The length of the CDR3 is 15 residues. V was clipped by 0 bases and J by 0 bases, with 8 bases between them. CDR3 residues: CASSPPAGVNTEAFF. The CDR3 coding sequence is TGTGCCAGCTCACCACCGGCAGGCGTGAACACTGAAGCTTTCTTT.

The CDR3 here is CASSAGPNNEQFF. CDR3 sequence (DNA): TGTGCCAGCAGTGCCGGGCCTAACAATGAGCAGTTCTTC. J is TRBJ2-1 and V is TRBV6-4; D gene uncertain. The CDR3 consists of 13 residues. Trimming took 4 bases from V and 5 from J, leaving 9 bases between them. Germline CDR1 and CDR2: MRHNA and SNTAGT.

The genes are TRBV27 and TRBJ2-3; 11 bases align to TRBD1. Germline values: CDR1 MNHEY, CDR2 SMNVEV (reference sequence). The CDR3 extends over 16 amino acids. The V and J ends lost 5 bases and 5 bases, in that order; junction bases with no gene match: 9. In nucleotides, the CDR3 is TGTGCCAGCAGTCCTCCCGGACAGGGGGCGCAAGATACGCAGTATTTT. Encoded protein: CASSPPGQGAQDTQYF.

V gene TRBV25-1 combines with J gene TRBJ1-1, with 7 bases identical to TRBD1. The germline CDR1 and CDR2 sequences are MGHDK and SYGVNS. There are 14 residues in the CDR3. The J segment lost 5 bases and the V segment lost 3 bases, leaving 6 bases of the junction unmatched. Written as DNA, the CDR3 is TGTGCCAGCAGTGACACTGGGACAGTTACTGAAGCTTTCTTT. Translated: CASSDTGTVTEAFF.

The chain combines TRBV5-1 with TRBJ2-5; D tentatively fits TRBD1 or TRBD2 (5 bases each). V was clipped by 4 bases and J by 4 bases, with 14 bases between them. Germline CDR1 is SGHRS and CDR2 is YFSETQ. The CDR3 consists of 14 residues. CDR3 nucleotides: TGCGCCAGCAGCCGTCCGGGACCCATAGAGACCCAGTACTTC. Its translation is CASSRPGPIETQYF.

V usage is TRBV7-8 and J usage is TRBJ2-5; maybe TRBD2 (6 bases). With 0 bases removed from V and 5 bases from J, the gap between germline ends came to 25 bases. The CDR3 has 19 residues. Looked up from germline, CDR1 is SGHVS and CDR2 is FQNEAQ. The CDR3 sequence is CASSLAEGRWDPWGETQYF. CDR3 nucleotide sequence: TGTGCCAGCAGCTTAGCGGAGGGGAGATGGGACCCCTGGGGGGAGACCCAGTACTTC.

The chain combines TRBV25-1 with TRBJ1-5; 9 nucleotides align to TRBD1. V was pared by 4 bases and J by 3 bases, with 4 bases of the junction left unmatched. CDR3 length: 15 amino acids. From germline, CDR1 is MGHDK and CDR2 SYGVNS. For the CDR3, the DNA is TGTGCCAGCAGTGGGACAGGGGTCCCCAATCAGCCCCAGCATTTT. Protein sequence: CASSGTGVPNQPQHF. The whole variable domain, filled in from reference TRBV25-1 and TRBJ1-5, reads EADIYQTPRYLVIGTGKKITLECSQTMGHDKMYWYQQDPGMELHLIHYSYGVNSTEKGDLSSESTVSRIRTEHFPLTLESARPSHTSQYLCASSGTGVPNQPQHFGDGTRLSIL.

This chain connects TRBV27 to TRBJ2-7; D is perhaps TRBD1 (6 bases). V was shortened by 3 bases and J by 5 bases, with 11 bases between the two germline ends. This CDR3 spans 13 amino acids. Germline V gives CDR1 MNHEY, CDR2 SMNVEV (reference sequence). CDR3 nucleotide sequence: TGTGCCAGCAGTTTTCTAGGGGGAGACGAGCAGTACTTC. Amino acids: CASSFLGGDEQYF.

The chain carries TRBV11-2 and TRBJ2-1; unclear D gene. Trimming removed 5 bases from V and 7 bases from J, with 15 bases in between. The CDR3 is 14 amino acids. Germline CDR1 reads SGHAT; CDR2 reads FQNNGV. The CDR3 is CASSPRAAGNEQFF. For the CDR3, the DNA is TGTGCCAGCAGCCCCCGGGCAGCCGGTAATGAGCAGTTCTTC.

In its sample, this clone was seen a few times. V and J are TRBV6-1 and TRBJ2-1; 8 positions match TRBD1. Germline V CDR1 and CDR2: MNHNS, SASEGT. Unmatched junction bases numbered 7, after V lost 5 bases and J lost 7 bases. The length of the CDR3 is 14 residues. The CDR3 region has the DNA TGTGCCAGCAGTCGAGGACAGGGTTGGAATGAGCAGTTCTTC. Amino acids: CASSRGQGWNEQFF.

The CDR3 DNA reads TGTGCCAGCAGCTCGGACAGTTTGAGCCGGTATTCACCCCTCCACTTT. It yields the protein CASSSDSLSRYSPLHF. The chain is built from TRBV11-2 and TRBJ1-6, with D perhaps matching TRBD1 (6 bases). Germline CDR1 reads SGHAT; CDR2 reads FQNNGV. V was pared by 4 bases and J by 8 bases, with 18 bases between. The CDR3 covers 16 residues.

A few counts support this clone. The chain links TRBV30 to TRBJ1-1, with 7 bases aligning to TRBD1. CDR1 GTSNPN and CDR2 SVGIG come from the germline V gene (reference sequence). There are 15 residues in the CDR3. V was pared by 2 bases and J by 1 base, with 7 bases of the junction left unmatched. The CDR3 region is CAWSFPGTANTEAFF. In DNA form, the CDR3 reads TGTGCCTGGAGTTTTCCCGGGACAGCGAACACTGAAGCTTTCTTT.

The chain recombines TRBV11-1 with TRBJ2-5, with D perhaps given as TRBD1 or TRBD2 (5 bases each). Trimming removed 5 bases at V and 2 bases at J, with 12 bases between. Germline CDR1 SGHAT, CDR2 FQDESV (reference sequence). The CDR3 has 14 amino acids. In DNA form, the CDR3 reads TGTGCCAGCAGCCTCCGGGACGGACAAGAGACCCAGTACTTC. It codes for CASSLRDGQETQYF.

CDR3 sequence reads: CASSRLAEETQYF. The CDR3 DNA reads TGTGCCAGCTCACGCCTAGCGGAAGAGACCCAGTACTTC. The chain links TRBV18 to TRBJ2-5, with 7 bases lining up with TRBD2. The germline V gene encodes CDR1 KGHSH and CDR2 LQKENI. The trim removed 4 bases at V and 3 bases at J, leaving 2 bases unmatched. This CDR3 comprises 13 residues.

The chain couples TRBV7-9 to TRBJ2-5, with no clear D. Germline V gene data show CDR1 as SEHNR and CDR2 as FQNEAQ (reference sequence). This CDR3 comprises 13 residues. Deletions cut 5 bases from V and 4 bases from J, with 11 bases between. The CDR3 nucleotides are TGTGCCAGCAGCGAAGGCAGTATAGAGACCCAGTACTTC. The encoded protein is CASSEGSIETQYF.

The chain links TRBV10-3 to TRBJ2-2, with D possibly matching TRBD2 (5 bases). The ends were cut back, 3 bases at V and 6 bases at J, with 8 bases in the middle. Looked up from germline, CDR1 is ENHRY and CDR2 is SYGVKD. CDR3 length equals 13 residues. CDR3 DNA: TGTGCCATCAGTGATCGAGGGTCCGGGGAGCTGTTTTTT. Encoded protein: CAISDRGSGELFF.

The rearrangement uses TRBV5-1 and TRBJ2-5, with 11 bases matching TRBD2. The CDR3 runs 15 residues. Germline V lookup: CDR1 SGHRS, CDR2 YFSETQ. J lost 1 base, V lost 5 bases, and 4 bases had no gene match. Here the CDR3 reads CASSRLAGPQETQYF. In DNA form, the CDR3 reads TGCGCCAGCAGTCGACTAGCGGGGCCCCAAGAGACCCAGTACTTC.